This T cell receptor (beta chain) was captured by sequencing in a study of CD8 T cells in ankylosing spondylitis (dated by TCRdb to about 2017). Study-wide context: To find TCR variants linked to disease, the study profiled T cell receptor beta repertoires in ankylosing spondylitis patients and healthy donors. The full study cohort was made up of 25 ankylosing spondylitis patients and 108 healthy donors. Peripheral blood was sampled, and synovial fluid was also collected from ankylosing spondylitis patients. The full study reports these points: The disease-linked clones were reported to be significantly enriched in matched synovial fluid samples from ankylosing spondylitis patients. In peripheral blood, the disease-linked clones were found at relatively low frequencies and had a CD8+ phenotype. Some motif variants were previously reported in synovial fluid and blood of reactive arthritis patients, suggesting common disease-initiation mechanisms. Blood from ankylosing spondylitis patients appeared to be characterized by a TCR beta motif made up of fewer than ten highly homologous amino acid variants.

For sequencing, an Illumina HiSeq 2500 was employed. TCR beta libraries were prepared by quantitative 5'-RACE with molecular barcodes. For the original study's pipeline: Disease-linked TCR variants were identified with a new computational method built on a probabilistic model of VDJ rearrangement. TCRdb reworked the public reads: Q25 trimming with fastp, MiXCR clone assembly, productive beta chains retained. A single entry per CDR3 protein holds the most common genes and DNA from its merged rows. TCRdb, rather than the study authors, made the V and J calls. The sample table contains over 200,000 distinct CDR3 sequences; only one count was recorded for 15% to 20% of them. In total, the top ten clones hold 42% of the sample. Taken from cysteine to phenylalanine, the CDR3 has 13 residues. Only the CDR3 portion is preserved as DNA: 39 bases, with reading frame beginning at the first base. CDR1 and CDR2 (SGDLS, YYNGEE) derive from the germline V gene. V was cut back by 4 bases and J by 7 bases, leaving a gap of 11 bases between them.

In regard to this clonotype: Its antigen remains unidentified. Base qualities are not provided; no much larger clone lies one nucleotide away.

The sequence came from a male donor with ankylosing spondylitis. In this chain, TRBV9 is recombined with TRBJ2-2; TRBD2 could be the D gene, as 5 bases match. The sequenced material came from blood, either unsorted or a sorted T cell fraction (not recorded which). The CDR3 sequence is CASSPWTGGELFF. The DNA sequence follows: TGTGCCAGCAGCCCCTGGACTGGCGGGGAGCTGTTTTTT.